The T cell receptor (beta chain) under discussion was sequenced for a study of CD8+CD57+ T cells in acquired aplastic anemia. About the research overall: DNA from sorted CD4+ and CD8+ cells averaged roughly 3.2 ug.

TCR beta VDJ and CDR3 profiles were obtained from a genomic DNA template. TCRdb itself ran the reads through MiXCR, one entry per CDR3 protein. Altogether about 190,000 distinct CDR3 sequences are present, 50% to 55% being singletons, with the ten largest covering more than 15%. The junction had 3 bases not matched to a gene; V was cut back by 1 base and J by 3 bases. Germline CDR1 reads SGHTA; CDR2 reads FQGNSA. CDR3 size: 15 residues. This clonotype was detected ten times or more. The clonotype was recovered from a human donor in good health, serving as a control. This sequence joins TRBV7-2 and TRBJ1-3, with TRBD1 matching over 7 bases. The specimen was sorted CD4+, CD8+, or CD8+CD57+ T cells (not recorded which) from PBMCs. This CDR3 reads CASSLESGGGNTIYF. DNA of the CDR3: TGTGCCAGCAGCTTAGAGTCAGGGGGTGGAAACACCATATATTTT. Using reference TRBV7-2 and TRBJ1-3 for the parts outside the CDR3, the full variable domain is GAGVSQSPSNKVTEKGKDVELRCDPISGHTALYWYRQSLGQGLEFLIYFQGNSAPDKSGLPSDRFSAERTGGSVSTLTIQRTQQEDSAVYLCASSLESGGGNTIYFGEGSWLTVV.